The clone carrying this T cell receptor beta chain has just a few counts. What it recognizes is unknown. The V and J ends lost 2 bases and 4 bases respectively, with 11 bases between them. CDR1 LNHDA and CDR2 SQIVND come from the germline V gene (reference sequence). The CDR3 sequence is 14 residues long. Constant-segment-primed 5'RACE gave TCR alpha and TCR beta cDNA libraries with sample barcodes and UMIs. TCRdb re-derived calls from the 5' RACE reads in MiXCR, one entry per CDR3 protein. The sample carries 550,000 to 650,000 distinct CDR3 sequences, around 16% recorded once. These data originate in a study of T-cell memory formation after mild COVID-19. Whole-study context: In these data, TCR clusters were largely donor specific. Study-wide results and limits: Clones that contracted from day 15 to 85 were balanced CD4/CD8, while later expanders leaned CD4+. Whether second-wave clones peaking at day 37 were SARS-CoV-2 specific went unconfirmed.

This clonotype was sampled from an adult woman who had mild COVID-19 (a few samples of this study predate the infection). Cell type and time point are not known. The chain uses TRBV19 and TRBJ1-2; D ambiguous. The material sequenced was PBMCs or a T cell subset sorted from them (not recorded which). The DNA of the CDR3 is TGTGCCAGTAGTATAATAGGGCAGAGCTATGGCTACACCTTC. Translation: CASSIIGQSYGYTF.